In this sample, the clone carrying this TCR beta chain turned up many times. Its antigen remains unidentified. TCRdb ran MiXCR on the RT-PCR reads and lists one entry per CDR3 protein. The repertoire has 500,000 to 600,000 distinct CDR3 sequences, around 13% of them found once; the top ten carry around 12%. This entry is derived from a study of response to subunit inactivated influenza vaccine. General study results and limits: Authors suggested each seasonal influenza vaccination recruits few new T cells.

Germline values: CDR1 MNHEY, CDR2 SMNVEV (reference sequence). The CDR3 length is 11 residues. V was pared by 7 bases and J by 4 bases, with 5 bases between. The sequence derives from a man aged 50 to 59 who received an inactivated influenza vaccine. The chain combines TRBV27 with TRBJ2-1; D remains ambiguous. This specimen consisted of PBMCs from blood, obtained roughly 47 days after vaccination. CDR3: CASTRYNEQFF. CDR3 DNA sequence: TGTGCCAGCACCCGGTACAATGAGCAGTTCTTC.